A single sample is the source of the 27 T cell receptor beta chains below, sequenced in a study of blood T cell repertoires in COVID-19. Only in-frame clones appear in the TCRdb table, and some are missing; sequencing was by immunoSEQ multiplex PCR. Found here are about 80,000 clones, about 91% of them singletons; the top ten hold about 12%. The sequencing sample was made of peripheral blood. These receptors all stem from a man aged 65 to 85 with active or convalescent COVID-19.

J is TRBJ1-5 and V is TRBV19, with 7 bases identical to TRBD1. Unmatched junction bases numbered 8, after V lost 9 bases and J lost 6 bases. Germline CDR1 and CDR2: LNHDA and SQIVND (reference sequence). The CDR3 extends over 13 amino acids. In nucleotides, the CDR3 is TGTGCCAGCCACGACAGGGATACTCAGCCCCAGCATTTT. Translation gives CASHDRDTQPQHF.

This chain connects TRBV3-1 (or the pseudogene TRBV3-2) to TRBJ2-5, with 8 bases lining up with TRBD2. From germline, CDR1 is LGHDT and CDR2 YNNKEL (reference sequence). This CDR3 has 18 residues. V shed 2 bases and J 6 bases; nucleotides not matched to a gene: 17. CDR3: CASSQSTGTGGGRKTQYF. CDR3 sequence (DNA): TGTGCCAGCAGCCAAAGCACGGGGACTGGCGGGGGGCGGAAGACCCAGTACTTC.

The V and J genes are TRBV9 and TRBJ1-6; D gene uncertain. The CDR3 spans 15 residues. Germline V lookup: CDR1 SGDLS, CDR2 YYNGEE. Trimming removed 4 bases at V and 1 base at J, with 9 bases between. CDR3 sequence: CASSTTESYNSPLHF. CDR3 DNA: TGTGCCAGCAGCACCACAGAGTCCTATAATTCACCCCTCCACTTT. Supplemented by reference TRBV9 and TRBJ1-6, the full variable domain reads DSGVTQTPKHLITATGQRVTLRCSPRSGDLSVYWYQQSLDQGLQFLIQYYNGEERAKGNILERFSAQQFPDLHSELNLSSLELGDSALYFCASSTTESYNSPLHFGNGTRLTVT.

The V and J genes are TRBV15 and TRBJ1-1; TRBD1 matches at 11 bases. V was pared by 5 bases and J by 7 bases, with 3 bases of the junction left unmatched. CDR3 length: 13 amino acids. Germline values: CDR1 LNHNV, CDR2 YYDKDF (reference sequence). The CDR3 protein is CATSSGQGDEAFF. The CDR3 region has the DNA TGTGCCACCAGCTCGGGACAGGGGGATGAAGCTTTCTTT.

The chain recombines TRBV5-1 with TRBJ2-5, with D possibly being TRBD1 (6 bases). The CDR3 is 14 amino acids. Germline-derived CDR1 and CDR2 are SGHRS and YFSETQ. The ends were cut back, 0 bases at V and 6 bases at J, with 12 bases in the middle. In nucleotides, the CDR3 is TGCGCCAGCAGCTTGGAGGGACAAGCCAAGACCCAGTACTTC. It translates to CASSLEGQAKTQYF. The full variable domain, in which reference TRBV5-1 and TRBJ2-5 provide the parts outside the CDR3, is KAGVTQTPRYLIKTRGQQVTLSCSPISGHRSVSWYQQTPGQGLQFLFEYFSETQRNKGNFPGRFSGRQFSNSRSEMNVSTLELGDSALYLCASSLEGQAKTQYFGPGTRLLVL.

This chain connects TRBV29-1 to TRBJ2-3; 8 bases agree with TRBD2. Germline CDR1 and CDR2: SQVTM and ANQGSEA. J gave up 2 bases and V 2 bases, and 6 bases lay outside the gene matches. The CDR3 has 15 amino acids. This CDR3 is CSVELAGGLTDTQYF. For the CDR3, the DNA is TGCAGCGTTGAATTGGCGGGGGGCCTCACAGATACGCAGTATTTT.

V and J are TRBV3-1 (or the pseudogene TRBV3-2) and TRBJ2-2; 8 bases align to TRBD1. Germline V gives CDR1 LGHDT, CDR2 YNNKEL (reference sequence). The CDR3 runs to 14 residues. V dropped 6 bases and J dropped 7; count of bases not matched to a gene: 7. Here the CDR3 DNA reads TGTGCCAGCAGTCAGACAGGGGATAACGGGGAGCTGTTTTTT. Translating gives CASSQTGDNGELFF.

The J gene is TRBJ2-3, the V gene TRBV7-3; D is ambiguous. The V end was cut by 3 bases, the J end by 5 bases, with 6 bases between. The germline gives CDR1 SGHTA, CDR2 FQGTGA. This CDR3 comprises 12 residues. The CDR3 DNA follows: TGTGCCAGCAGCTTGACTGGAGATACGCAGTATTTT. It yields the protein CASSLTGDTQYF.

V and J are TRBV7-8 and TRBJ1-1, with a tentative D call TRBD1 (6 bases). Germline V gives CDR1 SGHVS, CDR2 FQNEAQ. The CDR3 has 14 amino acids. The V and J ends lost 5 bases and 3 bases respectively, with 13 bases between them. CDR3 region: CASSQDRTDTEAFF. CDR3 DNA sequence: TGTGCCAGCAGCCAGGACAGAACAGACACTGAAGCTTTCTTT.

V gene TRBV15 combines with J gene TRBJ2-7; D remains ambiguous. The CDR3 sequence is 15 residues long. Germline V gene data show CDR1 as LNHNV and CDR2 as YYDKDF (reference sequence). V lost 1 base and J 2 bases, leaving 12 bases between the germline ends. The CDR3 loop is CATSRGQLETYEQYF. The CDR3 nucleotides read TGTGCCACCAGCAGAGGCCAGCTGGAGACCTACGAGCAGTACTTC.

This clone came up a few times. The V call is TRBV7-9, the J call TRBJ2-3; possibly TRBD2 for D (6 bases). The CDR3 spans 16 residues. V was trimmed by 5 bases and J by 0 bases, leaving 15 bases between them. The germline V gene has CDR1 SEHNR and CDR2 FQNEAQ (reference sequence). As DNA, the CDR3 is TGTGCCAGCAGCCCCCCAACGGGACTTAGCACAGATACGCAGTATTTT. Its protein product is CASSPPTGLSTDTQYF.

The V gene is TRBV4-1, the J gene TRBJ2-2, with 11 bases matching TRBD2. V was pared by 4 bases and J by 3 bases, with 4 bases of the junction left unmatched. The CDR3 contains 16 residues. Germline V gives CDR1 MGHRA, CDR2 YSYEKL. CDR3 DNA: TGCGCCAGCAGCCTCGGGACTAGCGGATACACCGGGGAGCTGTTTTTT. Translated, it gives CASSLGTSGYTGELFF.

The chain employs TRBV14 and TRBJ1-6; D is undetermined. There are 16 residues in the CDR3. The ends were cut back, 4 bases at V and 10 bases at J, with 20 bases in the middle. The V gene's germline CDR1 is SGHDN and CDR2 FVKESK. CDR3 DNA sequence: TGTGCCAGCAGCCCACTCGAGGGCAACTGGGGATCACCCCTCCACTTT. The encoded protein is CASSPLEGNWGSPLHF.

The CDR3 DNA is TGTGCCAGCTCACCACAGCTGAACACTGAAGCTTTCTTT. Encoded protein: CASSPQLNTEAFF. V gene TRBV18 combines with J gene TRBJ1-1; no definite D call. Germline V gene sequence: CDR1 KGHSH, CDR2 LQKENI. The germline V and J ends were trimmed by 1 base and 0 bases, with 3 bases remaining between them. The CDR3 consists of 13 residues.

V usage is TRBV9 and J usage is TRBJ1-2, with 7 bases that match TRBD1. Unmatched junction bases numbered 13, after V lost 2 bases and J lost 6 bases. The CDR3 is 16 amino acids. Germline-derived CDR1 and CDR2 are SGDLS and YYNGEE. As DNA, the CDR3 is TGTGCCAGCAGCGTTGCCTCAGGGGGTACCCCCGATGGCTACACCTTC. Residues: CASSVASGGTPDGYTF. Full variable domain (rest looked up from reference TRBV9 and TRBJ1-2): DSGVTQTPKHLITATGQRVTLRCSPRSGDLSVYWYQQSLDQGLQFLIQYYNGEERAKGNILERFSAQQFPDLHSELNLSSLELGDSALYFCASSVASGGTPDGYTFGSGTRLTVV.

The V gene is TRBV7-6, the J gene TRBJ1-6; 7 bases align to TRBD1. This CDR3 region has 15 residues. Trimming at V came to 5 bases and at J to 6 bases, leaving 7 bases not matched to a gene. Germline-derived CDR1 and CDR2 are SGHVS and FNYEAQ. The CDR3 nucleotides read TGTGCCAGCAGCCCGACAGGGAGTATTAATTCACCCCTCCACTTT. Amino acid sequence: CASSPTGSINSPLHF.

The chain has TRBV2 and TRBJ1-2; TRBD1 is a possible D gene (5 bases). In germline, CDR1 is SNHLY, CDR2 FYNNEI. There are 13 residues in the CDR3. V shed 2 bases and J shed 6 bases, with 10 bases lying between them. CDR3 sequence (DNA): TGTGCCAGCAGTGAAAGGCAGGGAAATGGCTACACCTTC. This encodes CASSERQGNGYTF.

V is TRBV15 and J is TRBJ2-7; D is perhaps TRBD2 (6 bases). V was trimmed by 1 base and J by 7 bases, leaving 29 bases between them. This CDR3 spans 19 amino acids. Germline CDR1 and CDR2: LNHNV and YYDKDF (reference sequence). This chain's CDR3 is CATSRGYGRELMRRREQYF. DNA of the CDR3: TGTGCCACCAGCAGAGGGTATGGACGGGAGTTAATGCGAAGACGGGAGCAGTACTTC. Looking up the rest from reference TRBV15 and TRBJ2-7 gives the full variable domain: DAMVIQNPRYQVTQFGKPVTLSCSQTLNHNVMYWYQQKSSQAPKLLFHYYDKDFNNEADTPDNFQSRRPNTSFCFLDIRSPGLGDTAMYLCATSRGYGRELMRRREQYFGPGTRLTVT.

This clone has just one count. The J gene is TRBJ2-3, the V gene TRBV5-4; a weak D match, TRBD1 (6 bases). CDR3 size: 13 residues. V lost 4 bases, J lost 8 bases, and 14 bases lay in between. Germline CDR1 reads SGHNT; CDR2 reads YYREEE (reference sequence). CDR3 sequence: CASSPQGKVTQYF. As DNA, the CDR3 is TGTGCCAGCAGCCCACAGGGAAAGGTTACGCAGTATTTT.

This clone was recorded only once. The gene calls are TRBV7-2 and TRBJ2-7; weak D call: TRBD1 (6 bases). Trimming shortened V by 3 bases and J by 4 bases, and 10 bases separated the two germline ends. CDR3 length: 13 amino acids. Germline V gene lookup returns CDR1 SGHTA and CDR2 FQGNSA. This CDR3 reads CASSFVQGYEQYF. In DNA, the CDR3 is TGTGCCAGCAGCTTCGTACAGGGATACGAGCAGTACTTC.

This chain connects TRBV19 to TRBJ2-7; 8 bases agree with TRBD1. The CDR3 totals 12 residues. With 10 bases clipped from V and 5 bases from J, the junction kept 7 bases outside the gene matches. Germline V gene sequence: CDR1 LNHDA, CDR2 SQIVND (reference sequence). This CDR3 reads CATEDRGHEQYF. The CDR3 DNA reads as TGTGCCACAGAAGACAGGGGCCACGAGCAGTACTTC. Full variable domain (rest looked up from reference TRBV19 and TRBJ2-7): DGGITQSPKYLFRKEGQNVTLSCEQNLNHDAMYWYRQDPGQGLRLIYYSQIVNDFQKGDIAEGYSVSREKKESFPLTVTSAQKNPTAFYLCATEDRGHEQYFGPGTRLTVT.

The chain joins TRBV4-3 to TRBJ2-7, with 7 bases that match TRBD2. This CDR3 has 17 residues. Germline assignment: CDR1 LGHNA and CDR2 YSLEER. Trimming took 1 base from V and 3 from J; bases not matched to a gene: 12. The CDR3 loop is CASSQVGLAGDFYEQYF. CDR3 sequence (DNA): TGCGCCAGCAGCCAAGTGGGATTGGCGGGGGATTTCTACGAGCAGTACTTC.

The chain recombines TRBV15 with TRBJ2-7; unclear D gene. Germline lookup yields CDR1 LNHNV and CDR2 YYDKDF (reference sequence). This CDR3 has 17 residues. The V end lost 0 bases, the J end lost 2 bases, and 17 bases lay between the germline ends. CDR3 amino acids: CATSRDPLIYPPYEQYF. The CDR3 DNA follows: TGTGCCACCAGCAGAGATCCCCTGATCTACCCACCCTACGAGCAGTACTTC.

This sequence joins TRBV5-1 and TRBJ2-3; 8 positions agree with TRBD1. The CDR3 has 14 residues. The germline gives CDR1 SGHRS, CDR2 YFSETQ. Unmatched junction bases numbered 6, after V lost 3 bases and J lost 6 bases. The CDR3, as DNA: TGCGCCAGCAGCTCCAGGACAGGGCCCGATACGCAGTATTTT. Protein product: CASSSRTGPDTQYF.

The chain carries TRBV4-3 and TRBJ2-5, with a tentative D call TRBD2 (6 bases). The V end was cut by 1 base, the J end by 5 bases, with 11 bases between. The germline V gene has CDR1 LGHNA and CDR2 YSLEER. CDR3 length: 14 amino acids. DNA of the CDR3: TGCGCCAGCAGCCAAGTGGGAGGATGGGAGACCCAGTACTTC. Protein product: CASSQVGGWETQYF.

V usage is TRBV6-5 and J usage is TRBJ2-2; D may be TRBD1 (6 bases). The CDR3 contains 15 residues. CDR1 MNHEY and CDR2 SVGAGI come from the germline V gene. Trimming took 6 bases from V and 3 from J, leaving 14 bases between them. The CDR3 reads CASSHGQRDTGELFF. As DNA, the CDR3 is TGTGCCAGCAGCCACGGACAGAGAGACACCGGGGAGCTGTTTTTT.

The chain couples TRBV6-5 to TRBJ1-2; 7 bases agree with TRBD1. Germline CDR1 MNHEY, CDR2 SVGAGI. There are 15 residues in the CDR3. J was trimmed by 2 bases and V by 8 bases; bases with no gene match: 11. The CDR3 nucleotides are TGTGCCAGCTCTATAATGGCAGGGGGGAACTATGGCTACACCTTC. Its translation is CASSIMAGGNYGYTF.